This entry lists 21 T cell receptor beta chains sequenced from one sample in a study of cytotoxic CD8 clonotypes in ibrutinib-treated CLL. Data came from immunoSEQ multiplex PCR; TCRdb stores just in-frame clones and leaves some out. This table has around 25,000 clones, 55% to 70% appearing once. Here the sequenced sample was PBMCs, taken at disease progression, from a patient treated with ibrutinib. These receptors were obtained from a human donor with chronic lymphocytic leukemia.

The rearrangement links TRBV4-1 to TRBJ1-1; tentatively, D is TRBD1 (6 bases). Trimming cost V 3 bases and J 1 base, with 18 bases left between them. CDR3 size: 17 residues. Germline V gene lookup returns CDR1 MGHRA and CDR2 YSYEKL. The CDR3 DNA sequence: TGCGCCAGCAGCCACAAGTCGGGGGGCCTGAAGAACACTGAAGCTTTCTTT. It is translated as CASSHKSGGLKNTEAFF.

This rearrangement joins TRBV5-4 to TRBJ2-5; TRBD2 agrees at 8 bases. Germline CDR1 SGHNT, CDR2 YYREEE (reference sequence). This CDR3 region has 15 residues. V lost 3 bases and J lost 5; bases outside the gene matches: 9. CDR3 region: CASSYPAGGQETQYF. CDR3 DNA sequence: TGTGCCAGCAGCTATCCCGCGGGGGGCCAGGAGACCCAGTACTTC.

The CDR3 is CASSDVPGGINTEAFF. In DNA, the CDR3 is TGTGCCAGCAGTGATGTTCCAGGGGGCATAAACACTGAAGCTTTCTTT. The chain employs TRBV2 and TRBJ1-1, with TRBD1 matching over 8 bases. Germline V lookup: CDR1 SNHLY, CDR2 FYNNEI. J was trimmed by 2 bases and V by 3 bases; bases with no gene match: 8. The length of the CDR3 is 16 residues.

This clone was counted a few times. V gene TRBV6-5 combines with J gene TRBJ1-5; D might be TRBD1 (5 bases). CDR3 size: 15 residues. Trimming cost V 7 bases and J 1 base, with 14 bases left between them. CDR1 and CDR2 (germline): MNHEY, SVGAGI. In nucleotides, the CDR3 is TGTGCCAGCACCGAAAGCTGGGGGAGCAATCAGCCCCAGCATTTT. Its protein is CASTESWGSNQPQHF.

This clone has only a few counts. The chain couples TRBV2 to TRBJ1-2, with D possibly TRBD1 on 6 matching bases. The ends were cut back, 4 bases at V and 2 bases at J, with 11 bases in the middle. The CDR3 runs to 14 residues. Germline CDR1 and CDR2: SNHLY and FYNNEI. As DNA, the CDR3 is TGTGCCAGCAGTGGGACGACAGGAAACTATGGCTACACCTTC. Translating it yields CASSGTTGNYGYTF. Drawing the rest from reference TRBV2 and TRBJ1-2, the complete variable domain is EPEVTQTPSHQVTQMGQEVILRCVPISNHLYFYWYRQILGQKVEFLVSFYNNEISEKSEIFDDQFSVERPDGSNFTLKIRSTKLEDSAMYFCASSGTTGNYGYTFGSGTRLTVV.

The gene calls are TRBV28 and TRBJ1-2, with D possibly TRBD1 on 5 matching bases. This CDR3 is built from 14 residues. The ends were cut back, 5 bases at V and 6 bases at J, with 16 bases in the middle. Germline loops: CDR1 MDHEN, CDR2 SYDVKM. In nucleotides, the CDR3 is TGTGCCAGCAGTCACGGGGCCCGGGGCGATGGCTACACCTTC. Its protein is CASSHGARGDGYTF.

For the CDR3, the DNA is TGTGCCAGTAGTCCCAGACAGGGGGCGGGAGATACGCAGTATTTT. Its protein is CASSPRQGAGDTQYF. V and J are TRBV19 and TRBJ2-3, with 10 positions matching TRBD1. V lost 5 bases, J lost 5 bases, and 7 bases stayed unmatched. The V gene's germline CDR1 is LNHDA and CDR2 SQIVND (reference sequence). The CDR3 loop spans 15 amino acids. Drawing the rest from reference TRBV19 and TRBJ2-3, the complete variable domain is DGGITQSPKYLFRKEGQNVTLSCEQNLNHDAMYWYRQDPGQGLRLIYYSQIVNDFQKGDIAEGYSVSREKKESFPLTVTSAQKNPTAFYLCASSPRQGAGDTQYFGPGTRLTVL.

V usage is TRBV11-2 and J usage is TRBJ2-5; D gene uncertain. Germline CDR1 SGHAT, CDR2 FQNNGV. The length of the CDR3 is 13 residues. Deletions cut 2 bases from V and 5 bases from J, with 9 bases between. CDR3 sequence: CASSLSAGETQYF. CDR3 DNA: TGTGCCAGCAGCTTATCAGCTGGTGAGACCCAGTACTTC.

J is TRBJ1-1 and V is TRBV5-1, with D hard to call. V lost 3 bases and J lost 0, with 6 bases in between. Germline-derived CDR1 and CDR2 are SGHRS and YFSETQ. The CDR3 contains 13 residues. In nucleotides, the CDR3 is TGCGCCAGCAGCTCATCCATGAACACTGAAGCTTTCTTT. It codes for CASSSSMNTEAFF.

The chain has TRBV7-9 and TRBJ2-3; possible D gene TRBD1, 6 bases. Deletions cut 1 base from V and 1 base from J, with 6 bases between. Germline loops: CDR1 SEHNR, CDR2 FQNEAQ (reference sequence). The CDR3 loop spans 14 amino acids. The CDR3 loop is CASSLGGRTDTQYF. In DNA form, the CDR3 reads TGTGCCAGCAGCTTAGGGGGGCGCACAGATACGCAGTATTTT.

V gene TRBV10-3 combines with J gene TRBJ1-2, with a weak D call TRBD1 (6 bases). There are 15 residues in the CDR3. Germline CDR1 is ENHRY and CDR2 is SYGVKD. With 4 bases removed from V and 1 base from J, the gap between germline ends came to 13 bases. Here the CDR3 reads CAISVSGVNNYGYTF. DNA of the CDR3: TGTGCCATCAGTGTATCAGGGGTCAATAACTATGGCTACACCTTC.

This clone has more than one count but fewer than ten. This rearrangement joins TRBV5-4 to TRBJ2-3, with 12 bases lining up with TRBD2. V lost 0 bases to trimming and J lost 6 bases; unmatched junction nucleotides: 8. Germline V gene lookup returns CDR1 SGHNT and CDR2 YYREEE (reference sequence). The CDR3 has 17 residues. The CDR3 sequence: CASSLGLAGASGDTQYF. CDR3 in DNA: TGTGCCAGCAGCTTGGGACTAGCGGGGGCCAGCGGGGATACGCAGTATTTT.

The V and J genes are TRBV13 and TRBJ2-1; D possibly corresponds to TRBD1 (5 bases). The V gene lost 8 bases and the J gene lost 0 bases, with 23 bases spanning the gap. The V gene's germline CDR1 is PRHDT and CDR2 FYEKMQ (reference sequence). This CDR3 region has 18 residues. CDR3 in amino acids: CASHGGRVGISSYNEQFF. As DNA, the CDR3 is TGTGCCAGCCACGGCGGCAGGGTGGGGATTAGCTCCTACAATGAGCAGTTCTTC.

The V and J genes are TRBV18 and TRBJ2-7; 10 bases agree with TRBD1. J was trimmed by 10 bases and V by 4 bases; bases with no gene match: 13. Per germline, CDR1 KGHSH and CDR2 LQKENI. There are 15 residues in the CDR3. The CDR3 DNA reads as TGTGCCAGCTCACTATACCCGGGACAGGGGTCTCAACAGTACTTC. Protein: CASSLYPGQGSQQYF.

The V and J genes are TRBV2 and TRBJ2-4; D may correspond to TRBD1 or TRBD2 (6 bases each). Germline V lookup: CDR1 SNHLY, CDR2 FYNNEI. The CDR3 covers 15 residues. The V end was cut by 8 bases, the J end by 0 bases, with 14 bases between. DNA of the CDR3: TGTGCCAGCTCACAGGGAGGCCTAGCCAAAAACATTCAGTACTTC. As protein: CASSQGGLAKNIQYF.

The chain has TRBV4-3 and TRBJ1-1; no reliable D call. Trimming cost V 3 bases and J 1 base, with 9 bases left between them. The CDR3 is made up of 14 amino acids. Germline assignment: CDR1 LGHNA and CDR2 YSLEER. The CDR3 here is CASSQTLWNTEAFF. CDR3 DNA: TGCGCCAGCAGCCAGACTCTCTGGAACACTGAAGCTTTCTTT.

This rearrangement joins TRBV7-8 to TRBJ1-6, with D perhaps matching TRBD1 (5 bases). The CDR3 extends over 15 amino acids. Trimming took off 3 bases at V and 9 bases at J, with 15 bases between the two ends. CDR1 is SGHVS, CDR2 FQNEAQ, per germline. The CDR3 nucleotides are TGTGCCAGCAGCTTTAGCGGAGGGACTGTTTCACCCCTCCACTTT. The encoded protein is CASSFSGGTVSPLHF.

The J gene is TRBJ1-2, the V gene TRBV7-9; TRBD1 might be the D (5 bases). V was clipped by 3 bases and J by 9 bases, with 11 bases between them. Germline V gene sequence: CDR1 SEHNR, CDR2 FQNEAQ (reference sequence). The CDR3 sequence is 12 residues long. CDR3 region: CASSLTASSYTF. The CDR3, as DNA: TGTGCCAGCAGCTTGACAGCCAGCAGCTACACCTTC. Full variable domain (missing parts from reference TRBV7-9 and TRBJ1-2): DTGVSQNPRHKITKRGQNVTFRCDPISEHNRLYWYRQTLGQGPEFLTYFQNEAQLEKSRLLSDRFSAERPKGSFSTLEIQRTEQGDSAMYLCASSLTASSYTFGSGTRLTVV.

The V and J genes are TRBV6-5 and TRBJ1-4, with unresolved D. The CDR3 consists of 13 residues. The germline V and J ends were trimmed by 2 bases and 8 bases, with 9 bases remaining between them. The germline CDR1 and CDR2 sequences are MNHEY and SVGAGI. CDR3 coding DNA: TGTGCCAGCAGTTACGTCAGGACGGAAAAACTGTTTTTT. Protein product: CASSYVRTEKLFF.

The rearrangement joins TRBV2 to TRBJ2-3; 9 bases line up with TRBD2. The V segment lost 6 bases and the J segment 4 bases; nucleotides outside the gene matches: 11. Germline CDR1 SNHLY, CDR2 FYNNEI. The CDR3 covers 16 residues. CDR3 coding DNA: TGTGCCAGCAGATCACGTGCGGGGGGGTCTGCAGATACGCAGTATTTT. It encodes CASRSRAGGSADTQYF.

The chain uses TRBV5-6 and TRBJ1-5, with D possibly TRBD1 on 5 matching bases. Trimming removed 2 bases at V and 3 bases at J, with 9 bases between. This CDR3 region has 14 residues. Germline CDR1 is SGHDT and CDR2 is YYEEEE. CDR3 in amino acids: CASSLRQFNQPQHF. CDR3 sequence (DNA): TGTGCCAGCAGCTTACGACAGTTCAATCAGCCCCAGCATTTT. The full variable domain, its missing parts supplied by reference TRBV5-6 and TRBJ1-5, is DAGVTQSPTHLIKTRGQQVTLRCSPKSGHDTVSWYQQALGQGPQFIFQYYEEEERQRGNFPDRFSGHQFPNYSSELNVNALLLGDSALYLCASSLRQFNQPQHFGDGTRLSIL.